These 25 T cell receptor beta chains came from one sample sequenced in a study of blood T cells in healthy people across ages. Primed by a sample-barcoded 5' primer and a J-beta primer mix, a second PCR proceeded for about 6 to 11 cycles. TCRdb processed the 5' RACE reads anew with MiXCR; each CDR3 protein has one entry. Counted here are hundreds of thousands of distinct CDR3 sequences, 58% occurring once; the ten biggest clones make up 30% to 40%. Sequencing used blood. The receptors were sampled from a man in his 60s in good health.

This clonotype has just one count. The chain combines TRBV7-2 with TRBJ2-5, with D possibly TRBD1 on 6 matching bases. The CDR3 covers 14 residues. Germline CDR1 and CDR2: SGHTA and FQGNSA. V was pared by 5 bases and J by 4 bases, with 14 bases between. The CDR3 DNA reads TGTGCCAGCAGCGGACAGAGATACGCAGAGACCCAGTACTTC. It specifies CASSGQRYAETQYF.

The chain couples TRBV20-1 to TRBJ2-7, with D possibly being TRBD1 (6 bases). CDR1 and CDR2 from the germline V gene are DFQATT and SNEGSKA (reference sequence). The CDR3 sequence is 16 residues long. Trimming removed 3 bases at V and 0 bases at J, with 18 bases between. As DNA, the CDR3 is TGCAGTGCTAGCGGTGGTCGACAGGCGCTCTCCTACGAGCAGTACTTC. Residues: CSASGGRQALSYEQYF.

This clonotype has a handful of counts. The V and J genes are TRBV6-5 and TRBJ2-7, with 9 bases aligning to TRBD1. Trimming cost V 6 bases and J 5 bases; bases outside gene matches: 11. Germline V gene lookup returns CDR1 MNHEY and CDR2 SVGAGI. The CDR3 runs 15 residues. CDR3 residues: CASRSPGQGSHEQYF. The CDR3 DNA reads as TGTGCCAGCAGGAGCCCGGGACAGGGTTCCCACGAGCAGTACTTC.

The chain uses TRBV5-1 and TRBJ2-3, with D possibly TRBD2 on 6 matching bases. Trimming took 3 bases from V and 4 from J, leaving 9 bases between them. In germline, CDR1 is SGHRS, CDR2 YFSETQ. The CDR3 totals 13 residues. CDR3 sequence (DNA): TGCGCCAGCAGCTCCATAGCGGCAGATACGCAGTATTTT. Translating it yields CASSSIAADTQYF.

The chain employs TRBV7-2 and TRBJ2-1; TRBD2 aligns across 11 bases. The trim removed 5 bases at V and 7 bases at J, leaving 13 bases unmatched. Germline CDR1 is SGHTA and CDR2 is FQGNSA. This CDR3 comprises 17 residues. CDR3 sequence: CASSLRLAGPTQNEQFF. The CDR3 DNA reads as TGTGCCAGCAGCCTGAGACTAGCGGGGCCGACTCAAAATGAGCAGTTCTTC.

V usage is TRBV28 and J usage is TRBJ2-7; D uncertain. Trimming left V 6 bases short and J 0 bases short, with 12 bases between. CDR1 and CDR2 from the germline V gene are MDHEN and SYDVKM. The CDR3 is made up of 14 amino acids. CDR3 loop: CASSLTSSSYEQYF. DNA for the CDR3: TGTGCCAGCAGCCTAACCTCCAGCTCCTACGAGCAGTACTTC.

The chain employs TRBV5-1 and TRBJ1-1; TRBD1 matches 10 bases. V lost 0 bases to trimming and J lost 0 bases; unmatched junction nucleotides: 8. The CDR3 length is 18 residues. Germline V gene data show CDR1 as SGHRS and CDR2 as YFSETQ. CDR3 region: CASSLGPGTGALNTEAFF. The CDR3 region has the DNA TGCGCCAGCAGCTTGGGTCCCGGGACAGGGGCCTTGAACACTGAAGCTTTCTTT. Drawing the rest from reference TRBV5-1 and TRBJ1-1, the complete variable domain is KAGVTQTPRYLIKTRGQQVTLSCSPISGHRSVSWYQQTPGQGLQFLFEYFSETQRNKGNFPGRFSGRQFSNSRSEMNVSTLELGDSALYLCASSLGPGTGALNTEAFFGQGTRLTVV.

This clonotype was detected a few times. V and J are TRBV28 and TRBJ2-5, with a possible D match to TRBD1 (6 bases). Trimming cost V 6 bases and J 1 base, with 15 bases left between them. The germline V gene has CDR1 MDHEN and CDR2 SYDVKM. This CDR3 has 15 amino acids. The CDR3 region has the DNA TGTGCCAGCAGCACTAATTGGACAGTCCAAGAGACCCAGTACTTC. This sequence encodes CASSTNWTVQETQYF.

CDR3 residues: CASSELRTSGAKNIQYF. For the CDR3, the DNA is TGTGCCAGCAGTGAACTGAGGACTAGCGGGGCCAAAAACATTCAGTACTTC. The chain links TRBV2 to TRBJ2-4; TRBD2 agrees at 11 bases. The V gene's germline CDR1 is SNHLY and CDR2 FYNNEI. There are 17 residues in the CDR3. Trimming removed 2 bases from V and 1 base from J; junction bases left unmatched: 4. Complete variable domain (other parts from reference TRBV2 and TRBJ2-4): EPEVTQTPSHQVTQMGQEVILRCVPISNHLYFYWYRQILGQKVEFLVSFYNNEISEKSEIFDDQFSVERPDGSNFTLKIRSTKLEDSAMYFCASSELRTSGAKNIQYFGAGTRLSVL.

This sequence joins TRBV20-1 and TRBJ1-5; 9 bases agree with TRBD1. Germline-derived CDR1 and CDR2 are DFQATT and SNEGSKA (reference sequence). After removal of 5 bases from V and 2 bases from J, the junction contained 7 bases not matched to a gene. The length of the CDR3 is 15 residues. This CDR3 is CSAGKRTGGNQPQHF. For the CDR3, the DNA is TGCAGTGCTGGAAAAAGGACAGGGGGCAATCAGCCCCAGCATTTT.

This CDR3 reads CASSQDGRAGTDTQYF. As DNA, the CDR3 is TGTGCCAGCAGCCAAGATGGGCGGGCGGGCACAGATACGCAGTATTTT. The chain recombines TRBV3-1 with TRBJ2-3; D is perhaps TRBD2 (5 bases). The ends were cut back, 0 bases at V and 1 base at J, with 11 bases in the middle. Germline V gene sequence: CDR1 LGHDT, CDR2 YNNKEL (reference sequence). The CDR3 is made up of 16 amino acids.

V gene TRBV3-1 combines with J gene TRBJ1-4, with D uncertain. The CDR3 runs to 14 residues. The ends were cut back, 1 base at V and 3 bases at J, with 6 bases in the middle. CDR1 and CDR2 from the germline V gene are LGHDT and YNNKEL (reference sequence). The CDR3 DNA follows: TGTGCCAGCAGCCAAGGATATGCTAATGAAAAACTGTTTTTT. Translation: CASSQGYANEKLFF.

The gene calls are TRBV10-3 and TRBJ1-2; D is undetermined. The length of the CDR3 is 16 residues. CDR1 and CDR2 from the germline V gene are ENHRY and SYGVKD. The germline V and J ends were trimmed by 6 bases and 8 bases, with 25 bases remaining between them. The CDR3 nucleotides read TGTGCCATCAGGGTCCAAGGCGGCGGAATTATTGGAGGCTACACCTTC. Translating it yields CAIRVQGGGIIGGYTF.

The chain combines TRBV28 with TRBJ2-1; 8 bases agree with TRBD2. J gave up 5 bases and V 3 bases, and 6 bases lay outside the gene matches. The CDR3 runs to 15 residues. Germline lookup yields CDR1 MDHEN and CDR2 SYDVKM. CDR3 nucleotide sequence: TGTGCCAGCAGTTTTCTTCTAGCGGGTAACAATGAGCAGTTCTTC. This gives the protein CASSFLLAGNNEQFF. The full variable domain, with the rest looked up from reference TRBV28 and TRBJ2-1, is DVKVTQSSRYLVKRTGEKVFLECVQDMDHENMFWYRQDPGLGLRLIYFSYDVKMKEKGDIPEGYSVSREKKERFSLILESASTNQTSMYLCASSFLLAGNNEQFFGPGTRLTVL.

This clonotype has just a few counts. This chain joins TRBV28 and TRBJ2-6; TRBD1 matches at 9 bases. The J segment lost 1 base and the V segment lost 5 bases, leaving 9 bases of the junction unmatched. The CDR3 runs 18 residues. Per the germline V gene, CDR1 is MDHEN and CDR2 is SYDVKM. CDR3 DNA: TGTGCCAGCAGTAGCCCGACAGGGGGGCTTTCTGGGGCCAACGTCCTGACTTTC. It encodes CASSSPTGGLSGANVLTF.

The chain combines TRBV29-1 with TRBJ2-7, with D perhaps TRBD2 (6 bases). The CDR3 covers 14 residues. Trimming stripped 4 bases from V and 0 bases from J, with 13 bases between. CDR1 is SQVTM, CDR2 ANQGSEA, per germline. The CDR3: CSVVLVGGSYEQYF. Written as DNA, the CDR3 is TGCAGCGTTGTATTGGTCGGGGGCTCCTACGAGCAGTACTTC.

The V and J genes are TRBV6-5 and TRBJ1-6; D is uncertain. This CDR3 is built from 13 residues. V lost 5 bases and J 7 bases, leaving 9 bases between the germline ends. Germline V gene lookup returns CDR1 MNHEY and CDR2 SVGAGI. CDR3 in amino acids: CASSTGRNSPLHF. The CDR3 nucleotides read TGTGCCAGCAGTACTGGACGGAATTCACCCCTCCACTTT.

The rearrangement uses TRBV6-5 and TRBJ2-5; D is perhaps TRBD2 (5 bases). The length of the CDR3 is 15 residues. Trimming cost V 0 bases and J 5 bases, with 13 bases left between them. Germline CDR1 reads MNHEY; CDR2 reads SVGAGI. The CDR3 bases are TGTGCCAGCAGTTACTCGTGGCAGCGAGGGGAGACCCAGTACTTC. It codes for CASSYSWQRGETQYF.

V usage is TRBV4-3 and J usage is TRBJ2-2; D may be TRBD1 or TRBD2 (5 bases each). Trimming removed 3 bases from V and 4 bases from J, with 12 bases in between. Germline V lookup: CDR1 LGHNA, CDR2 YSLEER. The CDR3 has 15 residues. The CDR3 spells CASSQAGTTTGELFF. The CDR3 DNA sequence: TGCGCCAGCAGCCAGGCCGGGACCACCACCGGGGAGCTGTTTTTT.

The V gene is TRBV7-2, the J gene TRBJ2-1; D gene uncertain. With 3 bases removed from V and 4 bases from J, the gap between germline ends came to 4 bases. The CDR3 totals 12 residues. Germline-derived CDR1 and CDR2 are SGHTA and FQGNSA. The CDR3 loop is CASSFWYNEQFF. In nucleotides, the CDR3 is TGTGCCAGCAGCTTTTGGTACAATGAGCAGTTCTTC. Variable domain in full (rest from reference TRBV7-2 and TRBJ2-1): GAGVSQSPSNKVTEKGKDVELRCDPISGHTALYWYRQSLGQGLEFLIYFQGNSAPDKSGLPSDRFSAERTGGSVSTLTIQRTQQEDSAVYLCASSFWYNEQFFGPGTRLTVL.

The V and J genes are TRBV7-8 and TRBJ2-7, with D hard to call. V was clipped by 5 bases and J by 1 base, with 18 bases between them. The length of the CDR3 is 16 residues. Germline V lookup: CDR1 SGHVS, CDR2 FQNEAQ. CDR3 nucleotide sequence: TGTGCCAGCAGCCTTAGAGACATCGTGGTTTCCTACGAGCAGTACTTC. Translated, it gives CASSLRDIVVSYEQYF.

This clonotype was detected only once. This chain uses TRBV4-1 with TRBJ2-3, with D perhaps TRBD1 (5 bases). The CDR3 runs to 15 residues. V was trimmed by 7 bases and J by 1 base, leaving 15 bases between them. Germline CDR1 reads MGHRA; CDR2 reads YSYEKL. CDR3 in amino acids: CASNHTTARTDTQYF. In DNA form, the CDR3 reads TGCGCCAGCAACCACACGACAGCGCGCACAGATACGCAGTATTTT.

The J gene is TRBJ1-1, the V gene TRBV6-2 or TRBV6-3; no clear D gene. In germline, CDR1 is MNHEY, CDR2 SVGEGT. Trimming cost V 6 bases and J 0 bases, with 14 bases left between them. This CDR3 has 15 residues. The CDR3: CASSPRTGMNTEAFF. The DNA of the CDR3 is TGTGCCAGCAGCCCCCGGACGGGGATGAACACTGAAGCTTTCTTT.

The chain couples TRBV7-8 to TRBJ1-5; weak D call: TRBD1 (5 bases). Germline V gives CDR1 SGHVS, CDR2 FQNEAQ. V lost 5 bases to trimming and J lost 3 bases, with 11 bases between them. CDR3 length equals 14 residues. CDR3 residues: CASSPGTYNQPQHF. The CDR3 DNA reads as TGTGCCAGCAGCCCTGGGACCTACAATCAGCCCCAGCATTTT.

The J gene is TRBJ2-3, the V gene TRBV28; 7 nucleotides agree with TRBD2. The V gene end was trimmed by 6 bases and the J gene end by 5 bases; junction bases not matched to a gene: 11. Germline V gene sequence: CDR1 MDHEN, CDR2 SYDVKM. The CDR3 totals 15 residues. The CDR3 loop reads CASSRAGPAGDTQYF. CDR3 in DNA: TGTGCCAGCAGCCGAGCGGGGCCCGCAGGAGATACGCAGTATTTT.